The entry below gives a single T cell receptor (beta chain) sequence along with its context. Its target is not known. The data were taken from a study of shared clonotypes between healthy human individuals. Across the study: The donor group consisted of two women and a few men, aged 18 to 49. Whole-study results and caveats: An effect of sequencing depth on clonotype sharing among donors was expected. Tissue TCR repertoires likely differ from these blood-only repertoires.

Trimming cost V 6 bases and J 9 bases, with 15 bases left between them. In germline, CDR1 is PRHDT, CDR2 FYEKMQ (reference sequence). CDR3 length: 12 amino acids. Input per replicate PCR of unsorted PBMC was approximately 280 ng DNA, corresponding to about 30,000 T cell genomes. Repertoires were generated with immunoSEQ multiplex PCR, while TCRdb's copy carries only in-frame clones and drops some. Of approximately 470,000 clones listed, roughly 80% are singletons. The genes are TRBV13 and TRBJ2-7; tentatively, D is TRBD2 (6 bases). The receptor's source is a woman in her thirties or forties in good health. Some clones in this sample may be carry-over from other donors' samples. Sequencing was performed on PBMCs. The CDR3 DNA reads as TGTGCCAGCAGGTCGAGTGGGGACTCGCAGTACTTC. It translates to CASRSSGDSQYF.